This passage covers 21 T cell receptor beta chains from one sample sequenced in a study of PD-L1 blockade in urothelial cancer. The repertoire was sequenced with immunoSEQ multiplex PCR; TCRdb's copy has only in-frame clones and lacks some. The sample lists tens of thousands of clones; roughly 80% were seen once. The time point is: pretreatment peripheral blood. The material was PBMCs, obtained around atezolizumab (anti-PD-L1) treatment. These receptors were obtained from a man aged 65 to 85 with urothelial cancer.

In its sample, this clone was seen once. This rearrangement joins TRBV5-5 to TRBJ1-4; weak D call: TRBD1 (5 bases). The CDR3 spans 16 residues. The germline V and J ends were trimmed by 0 bases and 5 bases, with 14 bases remaining between them. Germline CDR1 SGHKS, CDR2 YYEKEE (reference sequence). In nucleotides, the CDR3 is TGTGCCAGCAGCTTGGCCGGAGGGGTAAGAAATGAAAAACTGTTTTTT. Amino acid sequence: CASSLAGGVRNEKLFF.

The chain carries TRBV5-1 and TRBJ1-1, with 8 nucleotides matching TRBD1. CDR3 size: 15 residues. With 1 base clipped from V and 1 base from J, the junction kept 3 bases outside the gene matches. The germline CDR1 and CDR2 sequences are SGHRS and YFSETQ. The CDR3 nucleotides read TGCGCCAGCAGCTTGAGGGACAGGTCGAACACTGAAGCTTTCTTT. Translation gives CASSLRDRSNTEAFF.

The J gene is TRBJ2-5, the V gene TRBV7-9, with 12 bases aligning to TRBD2. Germline values: CDR1 SEHNR, CDR2 FQNEAQ (reference sequence). Trimming took 2 bases from V and 4 from J; bases not matched to a gene: 11. CDR3 size: 18 residues. DNA of the CDR3: TGTGCCAGCAGCTTATTGCTAGCGGGGGGGCCACGTGGAGAGACCCAGTACTTC. This sequence encodes CASSLLLAGGPRGETQYF.

The genes are TRBV5-1 and TRBJ1-3; D ambiguous. The length of the CDR3 is 16 residues. Germline CDR1 reads SGHRS; CDR2 reads YFSETQ. V was cut by 0 bases and J by 4 bases, with 14 bases left in between. The CDR3 coding sequence is TGCGCCAGCAGCTTGGATTCAAATTTCCCCGGAAACACCATATATTTT. Translation gives CASSLDSNFPGNTIYF.

The CDR3 bases are TGTGCCATCAGTGAGTCAGATGGTAGGGGATCCTATGGCTACACCTTC. It is translated as CAISESDGRGSYGYTF. This chain connects TRBV10-3 to TRBJ1-2; tentative D call: TRBD1 (5 bases). Germline V gene sequence: CDR1 ENHRY, CDR2 SYGVKD. V was trimmed by 0 bases and J by 4 bases, leaving 15 bases between them. CDR3 length: 16 residues.

The chain combines TRBV2 with TRBJ1-1; 9 positions match TRBD1. There are 17 residues in the CDR3. The V and J ends lost 3 bases and 0 bases, in that order; junction bases with no gene match: 8. Germline V gene sequence: CDR1 SNHLY, CDR2 FYNNEI. This chain's CDR3 is CASSEPRGQGMNTEAFF. The CDR3 region has the DNA TGTGCCAGCAGTGAGCCCCGGGGACAGGGCATGAACACTGAAGCTTTCTTT.

V usage is TRBV2 and J usage is TRBJ2-1, with TRBD2 identical over 9 bases. There are 15 residues in the CDR3. The germline V gene has CDR1 SNHLY and CDR2 FYNNEI. J lost 1 base, V lost 10 bases, and 8 bases had no gene match. This CDR3 is CAISLSGGSYNEQFF. CDR3 coding DNA: TGTGCCATCTCCCTGAGCGGGGGGTCCTACAATGAGCAGTTCTTC. The entire variable domain, with the rest obtained from reference TRBV2 and TRBJ2-1, is as follows: EPEVTQTPSHQVTQMGQEVILRCVPISNHLYFYWYRQILGQKVEFLVSFYNNEISEKSEIFDDQFSVERPDGSNFTLKIRSTKLEDSAMYFCAISLSGGSYNEQFFGPGTRLTVL.

The chain couples TRBV5-1 to TRBJ1-4; possible D gene TRBD1, 5 bases. V lost 5 bases and J lost 8, with 13 bases in between. CDR1 is SGHRS, CDR2 YFSETQ, per germline. The CDR3 runs 13 residues. CDR3 bases: TGCGCCAGCAGGATGGGGGAGGAAGAAAAACTGTTTTTT. Its translation: CASRMGEEEKLFF.

In its sample, this clone was seen a few times. The chain employs TRBV19 and TRBJ1-1, with D possibly TRBD1 on 5 matching bases. Trimming shortened V by 5 bases and J by 6 bases, and 16 bases separated the two germline ends. Germline CDR1 is LNHDA and CDR2 is SQIVND (reference sequence). The CDR3 length is 14 residues. As DNA, the CDR3 is TGTGCCAGTAGTGCCGCGGGGCGAGGGGCTGAAGCTTTCTTT. This sequence encodes CASSAAGRGAEAFF.

The chain uses TRBV9 and TRBJ2-3; 10 nucleotides match TRBD2. V was pared by 4 bases and J by 2 bases, with 7 bases of the junction left unmatched. The germline V gene has CDR1 SGDLS and CDR2 YYNGEE. CDR3 length: 16 amino acids. Here the CDR3 DNA reads TGTGCCAGCAGCAGGGGGACTAGCGACTACACAGATACGCAGTATTTT. Amino acids: CASSRGTSDYTDTQYF.

V usage is TRBV25-1 and J usage is TRBJ1-6, with D maybe TRBD1 (5 bases). Germline V gene lookup returns CDR1 MGHDK and CDR2 SYGVNS. This CDR3 spans 12 amino acids. V was pared by 5 bases and J by 8 bases, with 7 bases between. Here the CDR3 DNA reads TGTGCCAGCAGTTGGGGGGATTCACCCCTCCACTTT. Translating gives CASSWGDSPLHF.

This clone has a single count. The J gene is TRBJ1-3, the V gene TRBV4-3; 9 nucleotides agree with TRBD1. V trimming: 4 bases; J trimming: 2 bases; junction bases outside the gene matches: 3. The CDR3 loop spans 15 amino acids. Germline values: CDR1 LGHNA, CDR2 YSLEER. Here the CDR3 reads CASSRWTGAGNTIYF. In DNA, the CDR3 is TGCGCCAGCAGCCGGTGGACAGGGGCTGGAAACACCATATATTTT.

The chain recombines TRBV30 with TRBJ2-7; TRBD2 aligns across 10 bases. The V gene end was trimmed by 0 bases and the J gene end by 4 bases; junction bases not matched to a gene: 18. Germline values: CDR1 GTSNPN, CDR2 SVGIG (reference sequence). This CDR3 is 19 amino acids long. The CDR3 spells CAWSVIRPVRASGRYEQYF. CDR3 bases: TGTGCCTGGAGTGTAATTCGGCCGGTTCGGGCTAGCGGGAGATACGAGCAGTACTTC.

The chain is built from TRBV11-3 and TRBJ1-1; D gene ambiguous. The CDR3 sequence is 14 residues long. V shed 6 bases and J shed 7 bases, with 18 bases lying between them. Germline CDR1 is SGHNT and CDR2 is YENEEA. The CDR3: CASSRRESPFEAFF. The CDR3 bases are TGTGCCAGCAGTCGACGGGAGAGCCCCTTTGAAGCTTTCTTT. Full variable domain (rest looked up from reference TRBV11-3 and TRBJ1-1): EAGVVQSPRYKIIEKKQPVAFWCNPISGHNTLYWYLQNLGQGPELLIRYENEEAVDDSQLPKDRFSAERLKGVDSTLKIQPAELGDSAVYLCASSRRESPFEAFFGQGTRLTVV.

Only one count was recorded for this clone. The genes are TRBV11-3 and TRBJ2-1; 8 nucleotides agree with TRBD2. Germline V gives CDR1 SGHNT, CDR2 YENEEA. This CDR3 is 18 amino acids long. Trimming cost V 5 bases and J 2 bases; bases outside gene matches: 14. CDR3 protein: CASSPGVAGSSAYNEQFF. Written as DNA, the CDR3 is TGTGCCAGCAGCCCCGGGGTAGCGGGAAGTTCGGCCTACAATGAGCAGTTCTTC. The variable domain in full, completed from reference TRBV11-3 and TRBJ2-1, reads EAGVVQSPRYKIIEKKQPVAFWCNPISGHNTLYWYLQNLGQGPELLIRYENEEAVDDSQLPKDRFSAERLKGVDSTLKIQPAELGDSAVYLCASSPGVAGSSAYNEQFFGPGTRLTVL.

The CDR3 sequence is CASSGERGISSYTF. The DNA for the CDR3 is TGTGCCAGTAGCGGGGAGAGGGGGATTTCTAGCTACACCTTC. The chain recombines TRBV19 with TRBJ1-2; tentatively, D is TRBD1 (6 bases). This CDR3 spans 14 amino acids. Trimming shortened V by 6 bases and J by 9 bases, and 20 bases separated the two germline ends. CDR1 and CDR2 from the germline V gene are LNHDA and SQIVND (reference sequence).

The CDR3 DNA sequence: TGTGCCAGCAGCTCAGAGTGGGCGGGGGGGCCTGAGCAGTTCTTC. Translation: CASSSEWAGGPEQFF. The V and J genes are TRBV11-2 and TRBJ2-1, with TRBD2 matching 9 bases. Germline-derived CDR1 and CDR2 are SGHAT and FQNNGV. The CDR3 spans 15 residues. J was trimmed by 9 bases and V by 4 bases; bases with no gene match: 10.

This clone turned up a few times. The chain is built from TRBV2 and TRBJ1-2, with 8 bases lining up with TRBD1. Germline CDR1 reads SNHLY; CDR2 reads FYNNEI. This CDR3 is 13 amino acids long. The junction had 7 bases not matched to a gene; V was cut back by 5 bases and J by 8 bases. CDR3: CASSLNRGEGYTF. The DNA for the CDR3 is TGTGCCAGCAGTCTAAACAGGGGGGAAGGCTACACCTTC.

A few counts support this clone. The genes are TRBV6-1 and TRBJ1-4; 7 nucleotides match TRBD1. V shed 5 bases, J shed 4 bases, and the junction held 4 bases outside the gene matches. Per germline, CDR1 MNHNS and CDR2 SASEGT. This CDR3 spans 14 amino acids. The CDR3 coding sequence is TGTGCCAGCAGTCGGGGACAGCTTAATGAAAAACTGTTTTTT. Translating it yields CASSRGQLNEKLFF.

CDR3 residues: CASSVLPGQGAVTF. CDR3 bases: TGTGCCAGCAGTGTCCTTCCGGGACAGGGGGCGGTCACCTTC. The gene calls are TRBV6-4 and TRBJ1-2; TRBD1 agrees at 12 bases. V lost 4 bases to trimming and J lost 13 bases; unmatched junction nucleotides: 10. The germline V gene encodes CDR1 MRHNA and CDR2 SNTAGT. This CDR3 is 14 amino acids long.

The chain has TRBV7-2 and TRBJ2-1; possibly TRBD2 for D (5 bases). Germline lookup yields CDR1 SGHTA and CDR2 FQGNSA. This CDR3 region has 14 residues. Trimming cost V 0 bases and J 7 bases, with 10 bases left between them. CDR3 in DNA: TGTGCCAGCAGCTTAGCGGGAGCAACGAATGAGCAGTTCTTC. It translates to CASSLAGATNEQFF.